The 20 T cell receptor beta chains below were found in one sample sequenced in a study of cytomegalovirus exposure and HLA in healthy donors. 13 Jbeta primers and 60 Vbeta primers were used for the PCR. Using immunoSEQ multiplex PCR, the repertoire was profiled, and TCRdb retains in-frame clones only, with some absent. The table lists roughly 54,000 clones, approximately 82% of them singletons. Sequences were obtained from PBMCs. The receptor set was obtained from a man in his fifties in good health and CMV-seronegative.

CDR3 amino acids: CASSERPINYGYTF. The CDR3 DNA follows: TGTGCCAGCAGTGAGAGGCCGATCAACTATGGCTACACCTTC. The chain joins TRBV2 to TRBJ1-2; D uncertain. The ends were cut back, 3 bases at V and 2 bases at J, with 10 bases in the middle. The V gene's germline CDR1 is SNHLY and CDR2 FYNNEI. The CDR3 loop spans 14 amino acids.

The J gene is TRBJ2-1, the V gene TRBV6-6; TRBD2 agrees at 8 bases. Trimming removed 0 bases from V and 5 bases from J; junction bases left unmatched: 3. In germline, CDR1 is MNHNY, CDR2 SVGAGI (reference sequence). The CDR3 runs 15 residues. The chain's CDR3 is CASSYSGLDNNEQFF. CDR3 nucleotides: TGTGCCAGCAGTTACTCGGGACTAGATAACAATGAGCAGTTCTTC.

The rearrangement links TRBV2 to TRBJ1-5; D gene unclear. This CDR3 spans 13 amino acids. The germline V gene has CDR1 SNHLY and CDR2 FYNNEI. V lost 3 bases and J 5 bases, leaving 8 bases between the germline ends. As DNA, the CDR3 is TGTGCCAGCAGTGACCTCAGGTATCAGCCCCAGCATTTT. Translation: CASSDLRYQPQHF.

The chain employs TRBV4-2 and TRBJ2-2; 8 nucleotides line up with TRBD1. V lost 3 bases and J lost 6; bases outside the gene matches: 12. CDR1 is LGHNA and CDR2 is YNFKEQ in the germline V gene. CDR3 length equals 17 residues. CDR3 sequence: CASSQGYDRGTPGELFF. CDR3 DNA sequence: TGTGCCAGCAGCCAGGGCTACGACAGGGGTACGCCCGGGGAGCTGTTTTTT.

The chain employs TRBV7-2 and TRBJ1-2; D perhaps matches TRBD1 (6 bases). Trimming took off 1 base at V and 5 bases at J, with 14 bases between the two ends. Looked up from germline, CDR1 is SGHTA and CDR2 is FQGNSA. The CDR3 is 15 residues long. This CDR3 is CASSLDRGGLYGYTF. In DNA, the CDR3 is TGTGCCAGCAGCTTAGACCGGGGGGGCCTTTATGGCTACACCTTC.

This chain connects TRBV4-3 to TRBJ2-5; D is undetermined. The CDR3 consists of 15 residues. The V gene's germline CDR1 is LGHNA and CDR2 YSLEER. V was shortened by 0 bases and J by 2 bases, with 10 bases between the two germline ends. CDR3 residues: CASSQEGRPQETQYF. For the CDR3, the DNA is TGCGCCAGCAGCCAAGAGGGCAGACCTCAAGAGACCCAGTACTTC.

V usage is TRBV6-1 and J usage is TRBJ1-2; 10 nucleotides agree with TRBD1. The CDR3 sequence is 13 residues long. Looked up from germline, CDR1 is MNHNS and CDR2 is SASEGT. Germline trimming cut 4 bases from V and 6 bases from J; bases unmatched to any gene: 2. CDR3 sequence: CASSGGTGDGYTF. In DNA form, the CDR3 reads TGTGCCAGCAGTGGGGGGACAGGGGATGGCTACACCTTC.

The chain carries TRBV19 and TRBJ1-2; 12 bases are shared with TRBD1. The CDR3 covers 12 residues. V shed 8 bases and J 7 bases; nucleotides not matched to a gene: 2. Germline V gene data show CDR1 as LNHDA and CDR2 as SQIVND (reference sequence). The CDR3 DNA follows: TGTGCCAGTGGGGACAGGGGGCTTGGCTACACCTTC. This gives the protein CASGDRGLGYTF.

This clone was counted only a few times. This chain connects TRBV27 to TRBJ2-5; 7 nucleotides agree with TRBD1. Germline loops: CDR1 MNHEY, CDR2 SMNVEV (reference sequence). The CDR3 is made up of 14 amino acids. Trimming cost V 6 bases and J 0 bases; bases outside gene matches: 4. The CDR3: CASSLGQNQETQYF. The CDR3 region has the DNA TGTGCCAGCAGCCTGGGACAGAACCAAGAGACCCAGTACTTC.

V gene TRBV2 combines with J gene TRBJ1-4; possible D gene TRBD1, 6 bases. The germline V gene has CDR1 SNHLY and CDR2 FYNNEI. This CDR3 is built from 12 residues. Trimming removed 10 bases at V and 8 bases at J, with 14 bases between. CDR3 region: CATTGQLEKLFF. CDR3 bases: TGTGCCACTACAGGACAGTTAGAAAAACTGTTTTTT.

This clone occurred a few times. V gene TRBV5-3 combines with J gene TRBJ2-5; 10 bases fit TRBD1. The tail of the sequence fits TRBJ2-7 better, so the J call may be wrong. TRBV5-3 is an ORF, with its function uncertain. CDR3 size: 15 residues. This CDR3 reads CARSYGQGGTYEQYF. The CDR3 bases are TGTGCCAGAAGCTACGGACAGGGGGGAACCTACGAGCAGTACTTC.

The gene calls are TRBV5-6 and TRBJ2-7; D gene uncertain. Germline lookup yields CDR1 SGHDT and CDR2 YYEEEE. V was trimmed by 6 bases and J by 3 bases, leaving 13 bases between them. The CDR3 spans 13 residues. The CDR3 sequence is CASILSGGYEQYF. Here the CDR3 DNA reads TGTGCCAGCATCCTGTCCGGTGGCTACGAGCAGTACTTC.

The chain combines TRBV5-6 with TRBJ1-5; 10 bases are a match to TRBD1. The germline V gene has CDR1 SGHDT and CDR2 YYEEEE. The ends lost 4 bases at V and 8 bases at J; junction bases unmatched: 6. This CDR3 region has 14 residues. The CDR3 spells CASSADRGLEPQHF. For the CDR3, the DNA is TGTGCCAGCAGCGCGGACAGGGGGTTGGAGCCCCAGCATTTT.

The chain is built from TRBV5-1 and TRBJ2-2; the D gene is possibly TRBD2 (5 bases). V was pared by 0 bases and J by 7 bases, with 16 bases between. CDR1 and CDR2 (germline): SGHRS, YFSETQ. The CDR3 is 16 residues long. Written as DNA, the CDR3 is TGCGCCAGCAGCTTGGAACAGACTAAGCAGTACGGGGAGCTGTTTTTT. It codes for CASSLEQTKQYGELFF.

This chain links TRBV5-1 with TRBJ2-3; 7 bases line up with TRBD1. CDR1 is SGHRS and CDR2 is YFSETQ in the germline V gene. The CDR3 covers 14 residues. Germline trimming cut 2 bases from V and 2 bases from J; bases unmatched to any gene: 2. CDR3 in DNA: TGCGCCAGCAGCTTTGGGACAGTCACAGATACGCAGTATTTT. Translated: CASSFGTVTDTQYF.

DNA for the CDR3: TGCGCCAGCAGCCAAGATAATAATGCTAACTATGGCTACACCTTC. Residues: CASSQDNNANYGYTF. This sequence joins TRBV4-1 and TRBJ1-2, with no clear D. V was shortened by 0 bases and J by 0 bases, with 8 bases between the two germline ends. The CDR3 covers 15 residues. Germline CDR1 reads MGHRA; CDR2 reads YSYEKL.

The chain uses TRBV5-1 and TRBJ2-3; 10 bases are a match to TRBD2. The V gene's germline CDR1 is SGHRS and CDR2 YFSETQ. This CDR3 has 15 residues. The V segment lost 2 bases and the J segment 4 bases; nucleotides outside the gene matches: 4. The CDR3 region has the DNA TGCGCCAGCAGCTTCCAGCGGGGGGGTTCAGATACGCAGTATTTT. This gives the protein CASSFQRGGSDTQYF.

The chain joins TRBV5-1 to TRBJ2-3, with 7 bases aligning to TRBD1. From germline, CDR1 is SGHRS and CDR2 YFSETQ. V trimming: 4 bases; J trimming: 4 bases; junction bases outside the gene matches: 9. This CDR3 contains 15 residues. In nucleotides, the CDR3 is TGCGCCAGCAGCATCGACAGGGCCTCCGCAGATACGCAGTATTTT. Translation gives CASSIDRASADTQYF.

J is TRBJ2-7 and V is TRBV19; D uncertain. From germline, CDR1 is LNHDA and CDR2 SQIVND (reference sequence). The CDR3 loop spans 15 amino acids. Deletions cut 5 bases from V and 0 bases from J, with 14 bases between. The chain's CDR3 is CASSLGPVNSYEQYF. CDR3 sequence (DNA): TGTGCCAGTAGTTTAGGGCCAGTCAACTCCTACGAGCAGTACTTC.

This clone was observed a few times. The chain joins TRBV19 to TRBJ1-4, with a weak D call TRBD1 (5 bases). V was shortened by 5 bases and J by 2 bases, with 15 bases between the two germline ends. CDR1 is LNHDA and CDR2 is SQIVND in the germline V gene (reference sequence). The CDR3 is 16 residues long. In DNA form, the CDR3 reads TGTGCCAGTAGTCCCCTTCAGGGAGGCACTAATGAAAAACTGTTTTTT. Translation gives CASSPLQGGTNEKLFF.